The clone carrying this T cell receptor beta chain was recorded only once. The same CDR3 can be traced to other DNA sequences in this sample. Data came from immunoSEQ multiplex PCR; TCRdb stores just in-frame clones and leaves some out. In the table there are some 490,000 clones, approximately 85% of which are singletons. This CDR3 comprises 14 residues. Germline V lookup: CDR1 SGHKS, CDR2 YYEKEE (reference sequence). V lost 4 bases to trimming and J lost 2 bases, with 12 bases between them. The data are from a study of blood T cell repertoires in COVID-19. Material: peripheral blood. The origin of this receptor is a human donor in a cohort sampled during active COVID-19. V gene TRBV5-5 combines with J gene TRBJ1-2; D is possibly TRBD1 (6 bases). This CDR3 reads CASSRGQGNYGYTF. The CDR3 DNA reads as TGTGCCAGCAGCAGGGGCCAGGGGAACTATGGCTACACCTTC.